These 17 T cell receptor beta chains came from one sample sequenced in a study of regulatory T cells in long-lasting Graves disease. To make TCR beta libraries, researchers used iRepertoire HTBI primers and Arm-PCR of CDR3 regions. Using its own MiXCR run on the multiplex PCR reads, TCRdb lists one record per CDR3 protein. The sample shows hundreds of thousands of distinct CDR3 sequences, 12% of them seen only once. Time point denoted: newly diagnosed GD, antithyroid drugs for less than 3 months. Making the TCR library involved RNA that had been extracted from PBMCs. These data also formed part of another study, on T cells in Graves' hyperthyroidism and ophthalmopathy.

The sample was peripheral blood mononuclear cells (PBMCs), taken at new diagnosis, from a patient treated with antithyroid drugs. The receptors originated from a woman in her twenties or thirties with Graves disease.

Many counts were recorded for this clonotype. V and J are TRBV6-1 and TRBJ2-3; D perhaps matches TRBD1 (6 bases). Germline-derived CDR1 and CDR2 are MNHNS and SASEGT. There are 15 residues in the CDR3. Trimming took 7 bases from V and 3 from J, leaving 17 bases between them. CDR3 in DNA: TGTGCCAGCAAAGCTGCCAGGGGCGGTACAGATACGCAGTATTTT. Its translation: CASKAARGGTDTQYF.

This chain connects TRBV6-2 or TRBV6-3 to TRBJ2-7; D possibly corresponds to TRBD1 (6 bases). Looked up from germline, CDR1 is MNHEY and CDR2 is SVGEGT. This CDR3 contains 12 residues. Trimming took off 5 bases at V and 5 bases at J, with 10 bases between the two ends. The DNA for the CDR3 is TGTGCCAGCAGTCGCAGGGGCCACGAGCAGTACTTC. Translation gives CASSRRGHEQYF.

Ten or more counts support this clonotype. The gene calls are TRBV14 and TRBJ2-7; D unresolved. The V gene lost 2 bases and the J gene lost 0 bases, with 8 bases spanning the gap. CDR3 length: 14 residues. Germline CDR1 SGHDN, CDR2 FVKESK. CDR3 amino acids: CASSQWRSSYEQYF. CDR3 DNA sequence: TGTGCCAGCAGCCAATGGCGCAGCTCCTACGAGCAGTACTTC.

The J gene is TRBJ2-2, the V gene TRBV7-3; weak D call: TRBD2 (6 bases). Trimming shortened V by 1 base and J by 4 bases, and 13 bases separated the two germline ends. Germline V gene sequence: CDR1 SGHTA, CDR2 FQGTGA. The CDR3 covers 16 residues. The CDR3 sequence is CASSLMGGAPTGELFF. CDR3 DNA sequence: TGTGCCAGCAGCTTAATGGGCGGGGCGCCCACCGGGGAGCTGTTTTTT.

This clonotype appeared many times. The chain recombines TRBV5-8 with TRBJ2-3; TRBD2 matches at 7 bases. Germline CDR1 is SGHTS and CDR2 is YDEGEE. The CDR3 extends over 19 amino acids. Trimming took 2 bases from V and 2 from J; bases not matched to a gene: 17. The CDR3 coding sequence is TGTGCCAGCAGCTTAGTTTTTGGGCGGGAGCGCGCCCCCACAGATACGCAGTATTTT. Its translation is CASSLVFGRERAPTDTQYF. The whole variable domain, filled in from reference TRBV5-8 and TRBJ2-3, reads EAGVTQSPTHLIKTRGQQATLRCSPISGHTSVYWYQQALGLGLQFLLWYDEGEERNRGNFPPRFSGRQFPNYSSELNVNALELEDSALYLCASSLVFGRERAPTDTQYFGPGTRLTVL.

This clonotype was seen many times. The V gene is TRBV30, the J gene TRBJ1-5; possible D gene TRBD1, 6 bases. Germline V gene sequence: CDR1 GTSNPN, CDR2 SVGIG (reference sequence). CDR3 length: 15 amino acids. V lost 2 bases, J lost 7 bases, and 18 bases lay in between. The CDR3 loop is CAWSLQDQRGQPQHF. The CDR3 DNA is TGTGCCTGGAGTCTTCAGGACCAAAGGGGGCAGCCCCAGCATTTT.

The genes are TRBV12-3 or TRBV12-4 and TRBJ1-2; D call uncertain. V lost 5 bases and J lost 4, with 14 bases in between. The CDR3 spans 14 residues. The CDR3 bases are TGTGCCAGCAGTCTCCGACGAGGCGGCTATGGCTACACCTTC. It codes for CASSLRRGGYGYTF.

This clonotype was recorded a few times. CDR3: CASSGGAQKQFF. Here the CDR3 DNA reads TGCGCCAGCAGTGGTGGGGCCCAAAAGCAGTTCTTC. J is TRBJ2-1 and V is TRBV10-1; TRBD1 is a possible D gene (5 bases). With 4 bases removed from V and 11 bases from J, the gap between germline ends came to 12 bases. The CDR3 runs to 12 residues. Looked up from germline, CDR1 is WNHNN and CDR2 is SYGVQD (reference sequence).

This chain uses TRBV7-9 with TRBJ2-1; the match to TRBD2 covers 9 bases. This CDR3 region has 15 residues. Trimming at V came to 2 bases and at J to 7 bases, leaving 6 bases not matched to a gene. Germline CDR1 and CDR2: SEHNR and FQNEAQ (reference sequence). The CDR3 region is CASSLLSGRLNEQFF. The CDR3 DNA reads TGTGCCAGCAGCTTATTAAGCGGGAGGTTAAATGAGCAGTTCTTC. The variable domain in full, with the rest retrieved from reference TRBV7-9 and TRBJ2-1, is DTGVSQNPRHKITKRGQNVTFRCDPISEHNRLYWYRQTLGQGPEFLTYFQNEAQLEKSRLLSDRFSAERPKGSFSTLEIQRTEQGDSAMYLCASSLLSGRLNEQFFGPGTRLTVL.

This clonotype was counted a few times. Just one base apart from a much larger clone, this may be a read error. Likely a read error: the CDR3 ends without its conserved phenylalanine or tryptophan. J is TRBJ2-1 and V is TRBV20-1, with D possibly matching TRBD1 (6 bases). The CDR3 consists of 14 residues. Trimming took 3 bases from V and 7 from J, leaving 16 bases between them. CDR1 DFQATT and CDR2 SNEGSKA come from the germline V gene (reference sequence). Here the CDR3 reads CSASRGRLGNEQFL. In nucleotides, the CDR3 is TGCAGTGCTAGCAGGGGTAGGCTCGGGAATGAGCAGTTCTTG.

At least ten counts were recorded for this clonotype. The chain recombines TRBV28 with TRBJ2-5; 10 bases match TRBD2. CDR3 length: 16 amino acids. J gave up 5 bases and V 1 base, and 7 bases lay outside the gene matches. CDR1 and CDR2 from the germline V gene are MDHEN and SYDVKM. The CDR3 loop reads CASSLYSSGRMETQYF. The CDR3, as DNA: TGTGCCAGCAGTTTATATTCTAGCGGGAGAATGGAGACCCAGTACTTC. The variable domain in full, with the rest retrieved from reference TRBV28 and TRBJ2-5, is DVKVTQSSRYLVKRTGEKVFLECVQDMDHENMFWYRQDPGLGLRLIYFSYDVKMKEKGDIPEGYSVSREKKERFSLILESASTNQTSMYLCASSLYSSGRMETQYFGPGTRLLVL.

Many counts were recorded for this clonotype. This rearrangement joins TRBV18 to TRBJ2-7; TRBD1 agrees at 8 bases. The CDR3 runs to 14 residues. The J segment lost 3 bases and the V segment lost 3 bases, leaving 4 bases of the junction unmatched. The germline gives CDR1 KGHSH, CDR2 LQKENI. The CDR3 DNA sequence: TGTGCCAGCTCACCCGACAGGGGAGGCTACGAGCAGTACTTC. The encoded protein is CASSPDRGGYEQYF.

This clonotype showed up just a few times. At one end the junction does not follow the germline gene, possibly because of a read error. The rearrangement joins TRBV7-2 to TRBJ1-5; possible D gene TRBD1, 5 bases. Germline V lookup: CDR1 SGHTA, CDR2 FQGNSA. The CDR3 totals 15 residues. This chain's CDR3 is CAGSPGPGENQPQHF. The CDR3 DNA follows: TGTGCCGGCAGCCCCGGACCGGGGGAAAATCAGCCCCAGCATTTT.

The chain uses TRBV4-1 and TRBJ2-3, with D uncertain. Trimming removed 4 bases at V and 6 bases at J, with 14 bases between. The CDR3 contains 14 residues. CDR1 is MGHRA and CDR2 is YSYEKL in the germline V gene. The CDR3 DNA reads as TGCGCCAGCAGCCCTACTCTTAGGGCGGATACGCAGTATTTT. Translation: CASSPTLRADTQYF.

This clonotype has a count of ten or more. The chain has TRBV5-8 and TRBJ1-4; D is perhaps TRBD1 (6 bases). Germline V gene data show CDR1 as SGHTS and CDR2 as YDEGEE. V lost 9 bases to trimming and J lost 7 bases, with 22 bases between them. CDR3 length: 15 amino acids. CDR3 sequence: CATSRGFQTGEKLFF. The CDR3 DNA follows: TGTGCCACATCGAGGGGGTTTCAAACCGGTGAAAAACTGTTTTTT.

This clonotype was seen repeatedly, ten times or more. The chain employs TRBV9 and TRBJ2-7; perhaps D is TRBD1 or TRBD2 (5 bases each). CDR1 is SGDLS, CDR2 YYNGEE, per germline. This CDR3 contains 15 residues. V lost 2 bases and J lost 2, with 14 bases in between. DNA for the CDR3: TGTGCCAGCAGCGTGGCGGCCGGGGACCCCTACGAGCAGTACTTC. It codes for CASSVAAGDPYEQYF.

This clonotype was observed at least ten times. This chain joins TRBV7-9 and TRBJ1-1; D gene uncertain. The CDR3 contains 15 residues. Germline V gives CDR1 SEHNR, CDR2 FQNEAQ (reference sequence). Between the trimmed V and J ends, which lost 1 base and 1 base, there was a span of 10 bases. CDR3 sequence reads: CASSLVNSPNTEAFF. For the CDR3, the DNA is TGTGCCAGCAGCTTAGTCAACAGTCCGAACACTGAAGCTTTCTTT.